This T cell receptor beta chain appears in the sequencing data of a study of response to subunit inactivated influenza vaccine. TCRdb analysed the RT-PCR reads with MiXCR anew, one entry per CDR3 protein. The repertoire consists of 530,000 or so distinct CDR3 sequences, with 11% to 15% occurring once and the leading ten covering around 10%. At least ten counts were recorded for this clonotype. Sequencing was performed on PBMCs from blood, taken roughly 13 days after vaccination. The clonotype originates from a man aged 45-65 years who received an inactivated influenza vaccine.

Written as DNA, the CDR3 is TGCGCCAGCCGTCTCGGGGGCAACTATGGCTACACCTTC. Protein product: CASRLGGNYGYTF. The chain employs TRBV5-1 and TRBJ1-2, with a weak D call TRBD1 (6 bases). V dropped 7 bases and J dropped 2 bases, with 12 bases sitting between them. The CDR3 consists of 13 residues. The germline V gene encodes CDR1 SGHRS and CDR2 YFSETQ.